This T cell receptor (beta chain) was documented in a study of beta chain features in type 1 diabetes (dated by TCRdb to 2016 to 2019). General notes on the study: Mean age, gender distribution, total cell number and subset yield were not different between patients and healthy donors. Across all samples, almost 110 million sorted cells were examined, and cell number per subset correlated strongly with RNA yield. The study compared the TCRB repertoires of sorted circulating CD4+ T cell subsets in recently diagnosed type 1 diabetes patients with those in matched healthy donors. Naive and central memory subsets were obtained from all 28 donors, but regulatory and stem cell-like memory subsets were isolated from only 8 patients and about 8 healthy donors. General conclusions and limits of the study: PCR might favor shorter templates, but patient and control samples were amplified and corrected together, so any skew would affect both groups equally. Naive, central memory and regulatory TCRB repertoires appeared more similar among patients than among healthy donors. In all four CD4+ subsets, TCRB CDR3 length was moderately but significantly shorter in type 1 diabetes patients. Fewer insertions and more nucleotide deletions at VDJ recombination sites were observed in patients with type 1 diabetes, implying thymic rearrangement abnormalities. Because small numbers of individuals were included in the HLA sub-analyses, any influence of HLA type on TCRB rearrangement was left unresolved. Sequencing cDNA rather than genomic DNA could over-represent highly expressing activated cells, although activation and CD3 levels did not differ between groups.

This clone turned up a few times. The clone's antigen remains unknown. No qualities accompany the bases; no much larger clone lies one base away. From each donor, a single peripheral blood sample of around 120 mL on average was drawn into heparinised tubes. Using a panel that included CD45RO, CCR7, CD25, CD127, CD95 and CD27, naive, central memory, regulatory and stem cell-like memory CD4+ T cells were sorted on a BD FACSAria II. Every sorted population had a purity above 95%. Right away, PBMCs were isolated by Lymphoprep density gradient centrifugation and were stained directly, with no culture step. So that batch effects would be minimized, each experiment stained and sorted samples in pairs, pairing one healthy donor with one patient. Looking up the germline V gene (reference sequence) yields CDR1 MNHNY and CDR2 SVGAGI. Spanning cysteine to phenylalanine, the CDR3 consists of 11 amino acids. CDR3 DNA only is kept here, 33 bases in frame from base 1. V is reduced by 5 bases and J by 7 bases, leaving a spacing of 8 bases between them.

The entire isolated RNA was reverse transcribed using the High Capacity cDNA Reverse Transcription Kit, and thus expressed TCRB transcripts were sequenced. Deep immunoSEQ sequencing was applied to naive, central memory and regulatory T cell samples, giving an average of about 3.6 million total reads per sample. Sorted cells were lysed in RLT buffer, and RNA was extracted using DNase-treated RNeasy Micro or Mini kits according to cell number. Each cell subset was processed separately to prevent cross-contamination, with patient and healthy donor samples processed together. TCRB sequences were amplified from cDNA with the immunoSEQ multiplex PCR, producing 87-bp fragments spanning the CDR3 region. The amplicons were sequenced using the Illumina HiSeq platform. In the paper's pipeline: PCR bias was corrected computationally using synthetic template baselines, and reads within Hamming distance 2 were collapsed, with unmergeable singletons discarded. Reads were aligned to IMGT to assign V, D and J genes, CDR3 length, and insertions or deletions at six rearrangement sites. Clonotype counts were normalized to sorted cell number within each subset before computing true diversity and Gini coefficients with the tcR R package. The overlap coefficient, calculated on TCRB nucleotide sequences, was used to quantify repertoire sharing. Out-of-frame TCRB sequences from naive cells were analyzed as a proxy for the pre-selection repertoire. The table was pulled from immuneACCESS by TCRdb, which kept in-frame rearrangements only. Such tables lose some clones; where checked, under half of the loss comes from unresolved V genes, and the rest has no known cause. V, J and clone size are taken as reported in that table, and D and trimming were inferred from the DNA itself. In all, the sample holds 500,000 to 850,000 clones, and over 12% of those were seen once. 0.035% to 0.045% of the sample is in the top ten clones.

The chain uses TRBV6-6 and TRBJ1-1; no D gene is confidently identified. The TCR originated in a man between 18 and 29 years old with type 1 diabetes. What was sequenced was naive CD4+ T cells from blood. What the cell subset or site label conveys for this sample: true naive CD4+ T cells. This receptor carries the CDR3 CASSDLGEAFF. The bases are TGTGCCAGCAGTGACTTAGGTGAAGCTTTCTTT.